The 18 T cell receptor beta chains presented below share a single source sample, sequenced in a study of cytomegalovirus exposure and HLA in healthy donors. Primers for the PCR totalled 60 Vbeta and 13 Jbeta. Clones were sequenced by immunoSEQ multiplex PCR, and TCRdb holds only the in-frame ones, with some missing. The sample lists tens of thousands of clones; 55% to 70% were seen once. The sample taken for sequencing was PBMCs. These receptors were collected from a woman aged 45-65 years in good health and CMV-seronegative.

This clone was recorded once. The DNA of the CDR3 is TGTGCCAGCAGCCAAGATACGGCGGTCCCTCACTATGGCTACACCTTC. It encodes CASSQDTAVPHYGYTF. V and J are TRBV14 and TRBJ1-2; D is unresolved. Per the germline V gene, CDR1 is SGHDN and CDR2 is FVKESK. The V and J ends lost 0 bases and 3 bases respectively, with 14 bases between them. The CDR3 length is 16 residues.

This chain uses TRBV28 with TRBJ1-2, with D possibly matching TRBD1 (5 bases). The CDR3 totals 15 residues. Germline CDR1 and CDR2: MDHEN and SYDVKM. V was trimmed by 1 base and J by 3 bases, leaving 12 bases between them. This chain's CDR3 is CASSLLAREYYGYTF. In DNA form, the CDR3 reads TGTGCCAGCAGTTTATTGGCCAGGGAATACTATGGCTACACCTTC.

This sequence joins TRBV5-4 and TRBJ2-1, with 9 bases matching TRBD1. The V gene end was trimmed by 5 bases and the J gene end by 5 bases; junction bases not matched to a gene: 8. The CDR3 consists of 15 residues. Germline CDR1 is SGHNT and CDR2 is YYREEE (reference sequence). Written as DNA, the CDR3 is TGTGCCAGCAGTTCCTCCGGGACAGGGAACAATGAGCAGTTCTTC. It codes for CASSSSGTGNNEQFF.

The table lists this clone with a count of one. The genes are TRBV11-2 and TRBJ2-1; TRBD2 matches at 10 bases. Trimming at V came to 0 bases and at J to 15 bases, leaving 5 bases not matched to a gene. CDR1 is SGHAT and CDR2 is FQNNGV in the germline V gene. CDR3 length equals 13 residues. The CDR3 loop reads CASSLDQREGRFF. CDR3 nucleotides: TGTGCCAGCAGCTTAGACCAGCGGGAGGGCCGGTTCTTC. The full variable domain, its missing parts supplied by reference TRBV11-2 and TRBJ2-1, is EAGVAQSPRYKIIEKRQSVAFWCNPISGHATLYWYQQILGQGPKLLIQFQNNGVVDDSQLPKDRFSAERLKGVDSTLKIQPAKLEDSAVYLCASSLDQREGRFFGPGTRLTVL.

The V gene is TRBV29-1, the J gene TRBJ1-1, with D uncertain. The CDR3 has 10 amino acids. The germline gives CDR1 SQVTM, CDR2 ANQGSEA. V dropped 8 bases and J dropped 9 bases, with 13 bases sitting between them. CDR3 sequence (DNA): TGCAGCATCGGACTGAGGCAAGCTTTCTTT. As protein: CSIGLRQAFF. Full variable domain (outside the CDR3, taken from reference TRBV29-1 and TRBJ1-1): SAVISQKPSRDICQRGTSLTIQCQVDSQVTMMFWYRQQPGQSLTLIATANQGSEATYESGFVIDKFPISRPNLTFSTLTVSNMSPEDSSIYLCSIGLRQAFFGQGTRLTVV.

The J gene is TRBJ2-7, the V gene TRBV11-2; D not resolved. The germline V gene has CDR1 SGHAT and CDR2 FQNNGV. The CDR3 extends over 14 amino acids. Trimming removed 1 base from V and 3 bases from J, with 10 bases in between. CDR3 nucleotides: TGTGCCAGCAGCTTAGGCCAGGCCGGCTACGAGCAGTACTTC. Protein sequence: CASSLGQAGYEQYF.

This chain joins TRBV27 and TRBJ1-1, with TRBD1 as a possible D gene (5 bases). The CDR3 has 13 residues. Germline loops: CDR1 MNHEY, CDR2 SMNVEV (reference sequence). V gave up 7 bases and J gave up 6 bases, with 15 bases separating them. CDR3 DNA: TGTGCCAGCAACCCCTGGGGGAGGCCTGAAGCTTTCTTT. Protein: CASNPWGRPEAFF.

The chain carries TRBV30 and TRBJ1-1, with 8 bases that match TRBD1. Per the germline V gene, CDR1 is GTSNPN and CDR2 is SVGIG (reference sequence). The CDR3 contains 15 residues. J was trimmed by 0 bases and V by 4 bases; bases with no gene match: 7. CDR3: CAWKDRAYLNTEAFF. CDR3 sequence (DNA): TGTGCCTGGAAGGACAGGGCTTATTTGAACACTGAAGCTTTCTTT.

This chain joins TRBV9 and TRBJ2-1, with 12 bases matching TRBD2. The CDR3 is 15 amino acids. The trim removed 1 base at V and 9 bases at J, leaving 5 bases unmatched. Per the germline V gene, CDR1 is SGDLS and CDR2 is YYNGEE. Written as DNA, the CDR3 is TGTGCCAGCAGCGTACTAGCGGGAGGGGTGGGTGAGCAGTTCTTC. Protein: CASSVLAGGVGEQFF.

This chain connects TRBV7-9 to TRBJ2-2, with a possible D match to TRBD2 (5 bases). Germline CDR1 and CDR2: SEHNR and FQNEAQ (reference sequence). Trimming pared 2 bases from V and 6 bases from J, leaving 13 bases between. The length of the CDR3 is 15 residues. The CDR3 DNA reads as TGTGCCAGCAGCTTAAGTGCGGGCATCGCCGGGGAGCTGTTTTTT. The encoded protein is CASSLSAGIAGELFF.

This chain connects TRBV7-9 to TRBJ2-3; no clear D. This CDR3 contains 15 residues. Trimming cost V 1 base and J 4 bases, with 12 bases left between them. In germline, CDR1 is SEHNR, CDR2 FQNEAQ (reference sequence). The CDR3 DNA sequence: TGTGCCAGCAGCTTAGGAGGAATCATCTCAGATACGCAGTATTTT. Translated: CASSLGGIISDTQYF.

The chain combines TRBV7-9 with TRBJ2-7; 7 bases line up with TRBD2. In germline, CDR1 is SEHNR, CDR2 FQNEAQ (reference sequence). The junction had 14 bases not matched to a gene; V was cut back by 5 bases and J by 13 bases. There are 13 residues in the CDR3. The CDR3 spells CASSRIRRASGYF. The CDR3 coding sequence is TGTGCCAGCAGCCGTATAAGGAGGGCTAGCGGATACTTC.

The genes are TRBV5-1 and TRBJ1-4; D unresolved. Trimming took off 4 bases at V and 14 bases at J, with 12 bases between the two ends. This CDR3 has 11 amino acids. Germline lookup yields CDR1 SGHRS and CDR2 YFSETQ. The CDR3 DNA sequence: TGCGCCAGCAGCGCCTCAAGGCGGCTGTTTTTT. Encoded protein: CASSASRRLFF.

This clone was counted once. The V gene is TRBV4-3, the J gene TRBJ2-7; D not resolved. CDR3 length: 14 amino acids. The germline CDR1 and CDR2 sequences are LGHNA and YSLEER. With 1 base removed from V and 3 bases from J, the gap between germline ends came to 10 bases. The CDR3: CASSQAWAGYEQYF. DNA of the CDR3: TGCGCCAGCAGCCAAGCTTGGGCCGGCTACGAGCAGTACTTC.

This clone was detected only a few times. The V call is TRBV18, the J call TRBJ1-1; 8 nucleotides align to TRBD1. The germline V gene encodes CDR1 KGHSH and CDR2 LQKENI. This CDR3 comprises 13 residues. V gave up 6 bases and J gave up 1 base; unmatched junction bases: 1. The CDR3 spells CASSGQANTEAFF. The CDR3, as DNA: TGTGCCAGCTCGGGACAGGCGAACACTGAAGCTTTCTTT.

CDR3 nucleotides: TGCGCCAGCAGCTCCCAAGGGGGAGAGACTGAAGCTTTCTTT. Its translation is CASSSQGGETEAFF. V and J are TRBV5-1 and TRBJ1-1, with TRBD1 as a possible D gene (6 bases). Deletions cut 3 bases from V and 5 bases from J, with 14 bases between. From germline, CDR1 is SGHRS and CDR2 YFSETQ. The CDR3 is 14 residues long.

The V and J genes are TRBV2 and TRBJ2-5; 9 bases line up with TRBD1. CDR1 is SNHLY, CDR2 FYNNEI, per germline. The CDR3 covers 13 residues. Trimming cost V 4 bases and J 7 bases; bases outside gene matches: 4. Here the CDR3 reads CASSVGQGRTQYF. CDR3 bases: TGTGCCAGCAGTGTGGGACAGGGCAGGACCCAGTACTTC.

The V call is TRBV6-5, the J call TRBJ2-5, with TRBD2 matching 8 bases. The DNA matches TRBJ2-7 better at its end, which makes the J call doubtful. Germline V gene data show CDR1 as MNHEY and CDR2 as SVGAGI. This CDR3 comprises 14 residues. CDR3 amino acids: CASRASGTRYEQYF. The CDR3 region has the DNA TGTGCCAGCAGAGCGTCCGGGACTAGATACGAGCAGTACTTC.